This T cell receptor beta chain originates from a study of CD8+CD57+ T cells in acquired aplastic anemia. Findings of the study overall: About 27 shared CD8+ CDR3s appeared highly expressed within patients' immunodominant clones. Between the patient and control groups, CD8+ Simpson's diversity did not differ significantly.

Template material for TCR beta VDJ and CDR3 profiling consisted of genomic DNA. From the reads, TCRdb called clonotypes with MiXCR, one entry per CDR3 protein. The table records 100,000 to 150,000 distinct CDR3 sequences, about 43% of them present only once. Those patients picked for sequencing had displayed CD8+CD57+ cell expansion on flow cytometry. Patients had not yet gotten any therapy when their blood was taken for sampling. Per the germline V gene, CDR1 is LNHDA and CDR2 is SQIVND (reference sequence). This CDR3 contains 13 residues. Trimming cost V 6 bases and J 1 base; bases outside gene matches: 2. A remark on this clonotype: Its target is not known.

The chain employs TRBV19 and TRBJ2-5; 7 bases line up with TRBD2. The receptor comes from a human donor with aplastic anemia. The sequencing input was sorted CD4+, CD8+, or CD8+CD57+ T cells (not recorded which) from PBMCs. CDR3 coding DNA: TGTGCCAGTAGCGGGGGGATCCAAGAGACCCAGTACTTC. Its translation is CASSGGIQETQYF.